The rows below give T cell receptor beta chains drawn from one sample of a study of shared clonotypes between healthy human individuals. Generated by immunoSEQ multiplex PCR, the TCRdb table keeps only in-frame clones and is missing some. The data hold around 2.5 million clones, with 93% observed a single time. The sample taken for sequencing was naive CD4+ T cells from PBMCs. The source of these receptors is a man aged 18 to 30 in good health. Some clones in this sample may be carry-over from other donors' samples. CDR3s leave out the opening cysteine and the closing phenylalanine or tryptophan. Fields, in order: CDR3 length, clone size, V gene, J gene, CDR3 protein. Not all rows give a size; the values are once, few, many and, for expanded clones, a class.

13	NA	TRBV18	TRBJ2-5	ASSPENTKKGTQY
14	NA	TRBV7-9	TRBJ2-3	ASSRVGTGGTDTQY
12	NA	TRBV9	TRBJ2-7	ASTPSARSYEQY
12	few	TRBV9	TRBJ1-5	ASSVAGDWEPQH
15	NA	TRBV7-3	TRBJ2-5	ASSPRTGQQSQETQY
12	NA	TRBV6-6	TRBJ1-2	ASSPQGGSYGYT
13	NA	TRBV9	TRBJ2-1	ASSVTSGRTGEQF
11	NA	TRBV5-1	TRBJ1-2	ASSLAGSEGYT
15	NA	TRBV28	TRBJ2-2	ASSLGSQGGDTGELF
12	once	TRBV7-8	TRBJ2-3	ASSLLAATDTQY
14	once	TRBV7-2	TRBJ2-2	ASSEASGARTGELF
15	NA	TRBV11-2	TRBJ2-2	ASSLDIRDRRAGELF
13	once	TRBV7-3	TRBJ2-3	ASSAWSLGIDTQY
11	NA	TRBV7-8	TRBJ1-1	ASSLRGGTEAF
13	NA	TRBV5-1	TRBJ1-1	ASSFWTGVNTEAF
10	NA	TRBV27	TRBJ2-4	ASGEHRDIQY
14	NA	TRBV19	TRBJ2-4	ASSIRAGLAKNIQY
12	few	TRBV7-2	TRBJ2-2	ASSPDWGTGELF
13	NA	TRBV9	TRBJ2-5	ASSPRNPGQGDVY
11	once	TRBV5-4	TRBJ2-5	ASSLSGTETQY
14	NA	TRBV5-1	TRBJ1-1	ASSLAPGAVNTEAF
13	NA	TRBV6-6	TRBJ2-2	ASSYSVGNTGELF
10	NA	TRBV7-2	TRBJ1-1	ASSSTNTEAF
14	once	TRBV5-6	TRBJ2-2	ASSSAGGYITGELF
14	NA	TRBV7-2	TRBJ2-1	ASSSGQGAGRNEQF
13	NA	TRBV18	TRBJ2-7	ASSPPWDRGAKQY
15	NA	TRBV4-3	TRBJ2-1	ASSQPGLLSSYNEQF
10	NA	TRBV28	TRBJ2-2	ASSLKGRELF
15	NA	TRBV7-6	TRBJ1-2	ASSIRDRGSANYGYT
9	NA	TRBV28	TRBJ2-1	ATQLVNEQF
13	NA	TRBV6-5	TRBJ2-7	ASSPRQGSAYEQY
11	NA	TRBV2	TRBJ1-2	ASSEGAGYGYT
13	few	TRBV6-5	TRBJ1-5	ASRLDRGQGQPQH
12	once	TRBV12-5	TRBJ1-3	ASGLAGSGNTIY
16	once	TRBV9	TRBJ2-7	ASSVGLAGPRRLHEQY
12	NA	TRBV28	TRBJ2-2	ASSRDRLTGELF
15	NA	TRBV11-2	TRBJ2-2	ASTLLRDSLNTGELF
11	NA	TRBV29-1	TRBJ1-1	SVVGLFGTEAF
12	NA	TRBV6-5	TRBJ2-7	ASSYSTKLAEQY
13	NA	TRBV6-5	TRBJ2-7	ASSLRLAGSYEQY
13	NA	TRBV15	TRBJ2-7	ATSRMPGQGSEQY
11	NA	TRBV28	TRBJ2-5	ASSRSLGETQY
13	NA	TRBV4-1	TRBJ2-5	ASSQEASSRETQY